The rows below give T cell receptor beta chains drawn from one sample of a study of human T cells and chemical hapten exposure. Via MiXCR, TCRdb re-called the RACE reads, giving one row per CDR3 protein. This sample carries more than 70,000 distinct CDR3 sequences, roughly a tenth of them seen once, and the ten largest clones take about 1%. Sequencing used whole blood, obtained in connection with sensitization to the hapten diphenylcyclopropenone (DPC). Receptor source: a woman under 40 with alopecia areata. Some clones in this sample may be carry-over from other donors' samples. CDR3s include the opening cysteine and the closing phenylalanine or tryptophan.

CDR3aa: CALGTSGRDTQYF; len: 13; j_gene: TRBJ2-3; v_gene: TRBV28
CDR3aa: CASSVGGGDTQYF; len: 13; j_gene: TRBJ2-3; v_gene: TRBV9
CDR3aa: CSARDSSSNQPQHF; len: 14; j_gene: TRBJ1-5; v_gene: TRBV20-1
CDR3aa: CASSLSARNTEAFF; len: 14; j_gene: TRBJ1-1; v_gene: TRBV5-6
CDR3aa: CASSQDTRPSNEQFF; len: 15; j_gene: TRBJ2-1; v_gene: TRBV3-1
CDR3aa: CASSQSQGERTFF; len: 13; j_gene: TRBJ1-1; v_gene: TRBV3-1
CDR3aa: CASGWNTQYF; len: 10; j_gene: TRBJ2-3; v_gene: TRBV10-2
CDR3aa: CASSFRTGPGTGELFF; len: 16; j_gene: TRBJ2-2; v_gene: TRBV7-2
CDR3aa: CASSSFSGSEQYF; len: 13; j_gene: TRBJ2-7; v_gene: TRBV11-1
CDR3aa: CASSAGRLLSGTQYF; len: 15; j_gene: TRBJ2-5; v_gene: TRBV7-9
CDR3aa: CSASGLYEQYF; len: 11; j_gene: TRBJ2-7; v_gene: TRBV20-1
CDR3aa: CASSITGFANTGELFF; len: 16; j_gene: TRBJ2-2; v_gene: TRBV19
CDR3aa: CASSAYGQGGNEQFF; len: 15; j_gene: TRBJ2-1; v_gene: TRBV2
CDR3aa: CAASTGRTTEAFF; len: 13; j_gene: TRBJ1-1; v_gene: TRBV10-3
CDR3aa: CASSPYRGQGNTIYF; len: 15; j_gene: TRBJ1-3; v_gene: TRBV12-3/TRBV12-4
CDR3aa: CASSKGLDTDTQYF; len: 14; j_gene: TRBJ2-3; v_gene: TRBV19
CDR3aa: CASSSEKLFF; len: 10; j_gene: TRBJ1-4; v_gene: TRBV28
CDR3aa: CASSPPGGTEAFF; len: 13; j_gene: TRBJ1-1; v_gene: TRBV18
CDR3aa: CAISDPTVAGNTGELFF; len: 17; j_gene: TRBJ2-2; v_gene: TRBV10-3
CDR3aa: CASSPRTGGNEQFF; len: 14; j_gene: TRBJ2-1; v_gene: TRBV12-3/TRBV12-4
CDR3aa: CATQGAEGSQETQYF; len: 15; j_gene: TRBJ2-5; v_gene: TRBV10-3
CDR3aa: CASNPPGTGGRTDTQYF; len: 17; j_gene: TRBJ2-3; v_gene: TRBV28
CDR3aa: CASSLTGQLFWSPLHF; len: 16; j_gene: TRBJ1-6; v_gene: TRBV11-2
CDR3aa: CASSSPSGGIDTQYF; len: 15; j_gene: TRBJ2-3; v_gene: TRBV5-5
CDR3aa: CASSFNPGDNYGYTF; len: 15; j_gene: TRBJ1-2; v_gene: TRBV4-3
CDR3aa: CASAPALQPQHF; len: 12; j_gene: TRBJ1-5; v_gene: TRBV10-2
CDR3aa: CASSYSSGGFEQWADTQYF; len: 19; j_gene: TRBJ2-3; v_gene: TRBV6-6
CDR3aa: CASRPQDSYEQYF; len: 13; j_gene: TRBJ2-7; v_gene: TRBV2
CDR3aa: CASSYIGRNTEAFF; len: 14; j_gene: TRBJ1-1; v_gene: TRBV6-2/TRBV6-3
CDR3aa: CASSRLGSHSYEQYF; len: 15; j_gene: TRBJ2-7; v_gene: TRBV7-2
CDR3aa: CSVLSVMNTEAFF; len: 13; j_gene: TRBJ1-1; v_gene: TRBV29-1
CDR3aa: CSVRKGIQETQYF; len: 13; j_gene: TRBJ2-5; v_gene: TRBV20-1
CDR3aa: CASSPIDTTPGQPQHF; len: 16; j_gene: TRBJ1-5; v_gene: TRBV18
CDR3aa: CASSWTSGREETQYF; len: 15; j_gene: TRBJ2-5; v_gene: TRBV5-5
CDR3aa: CAWTFDIQETQYF; len: 13; j_gene: TRBJ2-5; v_gene: TRBV30
CDR3aa: CASSHRTGNQNEQFF; len: 15; j_gene: TRBJ2-1; v_gene: TRBV7-9
CDR3aa: CASSQDGRNGYTF; len: 13; j_gene: TRBJ1-2; v_gene: TRBV4-3
CDR3aa: CAWSVINYGYTF; len: 12; j_gene: TRBJ1-2; v_gene: TRBV30
CDR3aa: CASSPRQESNYGYTF; len: 15; j_gene: TRBJ1-2; v_gene: TRBV18
CDR3aa: CASSSRFTDTQYF; len: 13; j_gene: TRBJ2-3; v_gene: TRBV11-3
CDR3aa: CASSLLTREAFF; len: 12; j_gene: TRBJ1-1; v_gene: TRBV6-6
CDR3aa: CSVRTWDGSEQFF; len: 13; j_gene: TRBJ2-1; v_gene: TRBV29-1
CDR3aa: CASSQEYGSGKLFF; len: 14; j_gene: TRBJ1-4; v_gene: TRBV14
CDR3aa: CASSRPSLRDTEAFF; len: 15; j_gene: TRBJ1-1; v_gene: TRBV4-1
CDR3aa: CASRRADSTDTQYF; len: 14; j_gene: TRBJ2-3; v_gene: TRBV5-1
CDR3aa: CASSPGTGGIDTQYF; len: 15; j_gene: TRBJ2-3; v_gene: TRBV5-1
CDR3aa: CASSHGQGSNYGYTF; len: 15; j_gene: TRBJ1-2; v_gene: TRBV7-9
CDR3aa: CSVDPGQIQRSTQYF; len: 15; j_gene: TRBJ2-3; v_gene: TRBV29-1
CDR3aa: CASSSPADEQFF; len: 12; j_gene: TRBJ2-1; v_gene: TRBV6-6
CDR3aa: CASSPPYSNQPQHF; len: 14; j_gene: TRBJ1-5; v_gene: TRBV18
CDR3aa: CASSSGQRTEAFF; len: 13; j_gene: TRBJ1-1; v_gene: TRBV28
CDR3aa: CASSRGSYNEQFF; len: 13; j_gene: TRBJ2-1; v_gene: TRBV18
CDR3aa: CASSYWTEGSYNSPLHF; len: 17; j_gene: TRBJ1-6; v_gene: TRBV2
CDR3aa: CASSFRDSNSPLHF; len: 14; j_gene: TRBJ1-6; v_gene: TRBV28
CDR3aa: CASSLRLDVETQYF; len: 14; j_gene: TRBJ2-5; v_gene: TRBV7-9
CDR3aa: CAIQPGTAQQPQHF; len: 14; j_gene: TRBJ1-5; v_gene: TRBV28
CDR3aa: CASSLDSGYATNTGELFF; len: 18; j_gene: TRBJ2-2; v_gene: TRBV7-2
CDR3aa: CASSISGTNTGELFF; len: 15; j_gene: TRBJ2-2; v_gene: TRBV9